These 30 T cell receptor beta chains were sequenced from one sample in a study of CD8 T cells in ankylosing spondylitis. TCRdb re-called the 5' RACE reads with MiXCR, one entry per CDR3 protein. The repertoire consists of 200,000 to 250,000 distinct CDR3 sequences, with around 8% occurring once and the leading ten covering roughly 4.9%. The sample was blood, either unsorted or a sorted T cell fraction (not recorded which). Every receptor here comes from a female donor with ankylosing spondylitis or in good health (not recorded which).

This clonotype was recorded many times. The rearrangement uses TRBV29-1 and TRBJ2-1; a possible D gene is TRBD2 (5 bases). The CDR3 has 14 residues. Germline V lookup: CDR1 SQVTM, CDR2 ANQGSEA. Trimming shortened V by 4 bases and J by 0 bases, and 10 bases separated the two germline ends. This chain's CDR3 is CSVAIASSYNEQFF. In nucleotides, the CDR3 is TGCAGCGTTGCCATAGCGAGCTCCTACAATGAGCAGTTCTTC.

This clonotype was seen repeatedly, ten times or more. This rearrangement joins TRBV12-3 or TRBV12-4 to TRBJ1-1, with D perhaps matching TRBD1 (6 bases). There are 13 residues in the CDR3. The ends were cut back, 5 bases at V and 7 bases at J, with 14 bases in the middle. The CDR3 DNA reads as TGTGCCAGCAGTCCAAGATACAGGGTTGAAGCTTTCTTT. Translation: CASSPRYRVEAFF.

This clonotype was seen only a few times. The rearrangement uses TRBV7-2 and TRBJ2-3, with TRBD2 identical over 9 bases. Trimming removed 2 bases from V and 8 bases from J; junction bases left unmatched: 11. The germline gives CDR1 SGHTA, CDR2 FQGNSA. The CDR3 covers 16 residues. The CDR3 sequence: CASSLWGSGSQGTQYF. CDR3 coding DNA: TGTGCCAGCAGCTTATGGGGTAGCGGGAGTCAAGGTACGCAGTATTTT. The full variable domain, rest sourced from reference TRBV7-2 and TRBJ2-3, is GAGVSQSPSNKVTEKGKDVELRCDPISGHTALYWYRQSLGQGLEFLIYFQGNSAPDKSGLPSDRFSAERTGGSVSTLTIQRTQQEDSAVYLCASSLWGSGSQGTQYFGPGTRLTVL.

Ten or more counts support this clonotype. V is TRBV3-1 and J is TRBJ2-1; 9 bases are a match to TRBD2. J gave up 7 bases and V 4 bases, and 8 bases lay outside the gene matches. CDR3 length equals 15 residues. Germline CDR1 LGHDT, CDR2 YNNKEL (reference sequence). The CDR3 bases are TGTGCCAGCAGCCCCGATAGCGGGAGTTGGAATGAGCAGTTCTTC. Translating it yields CASSPDSGSWNEQFF.

There are many counts of this clonotype. This chain uses TRBV20-1 with TRBJ2-1; D unclear. CDR1 DFQATT and CDR2 SNEGSKA come from the germline V gene (reference sequence). The V and J ends lost 6 bases and 1 base respectively, with 13 bases between them. The CDR3 totals 14 residues. CDR3 coding DNA: TGCAGTGCCAGGCACTCCTTTTCCTACAATGAGCAGTTCTTC. Protein product: CSARHSFSYNEQFF.

For the CDR3, the DNA is TGTGCCAGCAGCTTAGTGGGCACGGGTACGCAGTATTTT. It is translated as CASSLVGTGTQYF. The chain recombines TRBV7-2 with TRBJ2-3; D call uncertain. The CDR3 is 13 residues long. Germline V CDR1 and CDR2: SGHTA, FQGNSA. Trimming removed 1 base from V and 8 bases from J, with 10 bases in between.

To note about this clonotype: This clone may be a read error of a much larger clone one base away. This chain connects TRBV9 to TRBJ1-5, with 8 bases lining up with TRBD1. This CDR3 spans 14 amino acids. The germline V gene encodes CDR1 SGDLS and CDR2 YYNGEE. The DNA for the CDR3 is TGTGTCAGCAGCGCCGGGGACAGGTCCCAGCCCCAGCATTTT. Translated, it gives CVSSAGDRSQPQHF.

This clonotype appeared many times. This chain uses TRBV27 with TRBJ2-7, with a weak D call TRBD1 (6 bases). V gave up 6 bases and J gave up 3 bases, with 12 bases separating them. This CDR3 contains 13 residues. CDR1 is MNHEY and CDR2 is SMNVEV in the germline V gene (reference sequence). CDR3 in amino acids: CASSWGQLYEQYF. The DNA for the CDR3 is TGTGCCAGCAGCTGGGGACAACTCTACGAGCAGTACTTC.

Concerning this clonotype: One base away lies a much larger clone, so this may be a sequencing read error. The V call is TRBV12-3 or TRBV12-4, the J call TRBJ1-2, with D possibly matching TRBD1 (6 bases). The CDR3 runs 12 residues. In nucleotides, the CDR3 is TGTGTCAGCAGGAGGGGCGGGGGCGGCTACACCTTC. Translating it yields CVSRRGGGGYTF.

This clonotype was recorded many times. The chain links TRBV2 to TRBJ2-3, with D hard to call. CDR1 SNHLY and CDR2 FYNNEI come from the germline V gene. Trimming cost V 7 bases and J 5 bases, with 13 bases left between them. CDR3 length: 13 residues. The CDR3, as DNA: TGTGCCAGCAAGTGGGCCGTGGGAGATACGCAGTATTTT. It encodes CASKWAVGDTQYF.

The rearrangement joins TRBV7-9 to TRBJ2-1; TRBD1 is a possible D gene (5 bases). The CDR3 consists of 15 residues. Trimming stripped 1 base from V and 16 bases from J, with 23 bases between. Germline assignment: CDR1 SEHNR and CDR2 FQNEAQ (reference sequence). CDR3 coding DNA: TGTGCCAGCAGCTTAGAGGGGAAAGGATGGCTTTCGCATTTCTTC. Its protein is CASSLEGKGWLSHFF.

This clonotype was counted between two and nine times. This rearrangement joins TRBV20-1 to TRBJ1-1; D remains unclear. The CDR3 runs 14 residues. V was trimmed by 0 bases and J by 0 bases, leaving 8 bases between them. Germline CDR1 is DFQATT and CDR2 is SNEGSKA (reference sequence). The CDR3 sequence is CSARDRIVNTEAFF. Here the CDR3 DNA reads TGCAGTGCTAGAGATCGAATTGTGAACACTGAAGCTTTCTTT.

This clonotype was counted many times. The CDR3 coding sequence is TGTGCCAGCAGCTATGACAGTTTCACCGGGGAGCTGTTTTTT. This encodes CASSYDSFTGELFF. This chain connects TRBV5-5 to TRBJ2-2, with D possibly matching TRBD1 (5 bases). CDR3 size: 14 residues. Between the trimmed V and J ends, which lost 3 bases and 4 bases, there was a span of 10 bases. Germline CDR1 reads SGHKS; CDR2 reads YYEKEE (reference sequence).

This clonotype was counted at least ten times. V usage is TRBV6-1 and J usage is TRBJ2-3; 8 nucleotides match TRBD1. V was clipped by 7 bases and J by 1 base; unmatched bases: 7. This CDR3 has 15 amino acids. Per the germline V gene, CDR1 is MNHNS and CDR2 is SASEGT. The chain's CDR3 is CASTSRGQGTDTQYF. The DNA of the CDR3 is TGTGCCAGCACCTCTCGGGGACAGGGCACAGATACGCAGTATTTT.

This clonotype was counted a few times. The chain couples TRBV6-1 to TRBJ1-1; TRBD1 is a possible D gene (6 bases). The CDR3 covers 14 residues. V lost 6 bases and J lost 1, with 12 bases in between. Germline V gene lookup returns CDR1 MNHNS and CDR2 SASEGT. CDR3 amino acids: CASRNWGANTEAFF. The CDR3 DNA reads TGTGCCAGCAGGAATTGGGGGGCGAACACTGAAGCTTTCTTT.

This clonotype was detected many times. The J gene is TRBJ2-2, the V gene TRBV5-1; D gene unclear. The CDR3 is made up of 14 amino acids. Trimming removed 0 bases from V and 4 bases from J, with 7 bases in between. Germline CDR1 is SGHRS and CDR2 is YFSETQ. CDR3 residues: CASSLVPGTGELFF. The CDR3 nucleotides are TGCGCCAGCAGCTTGGTCCCCGGCACCGGGGAGCTGTTTTTT.

This clonotype has at least ten counts. This chain connects TRBV6-5 to TRBJ2-2, with 16 bases that match TRBD2. Germline loops: CDR1 MNHEY, CDR2 SVGAGI. This CDR3 spans 19 amino acids. The V and J ends lost 3 bases and 4 bases, in that order; junction bases with no gene match: 8. CDR3 loop: CASSYPGTSGRALTGELFF. Written as DNA, the CDR3 is TGTGCCAGCAGTTATCCCGGGACTAGCGGGAGGGCCCTCACCGGGGAGCTGTTTTTT.

At least ten counts were recorded for this clonotype. V usage is TRBV9 and J usage is TRBJ1-1; 7 positions agree with TRBD1. This CDR3 has 13 amino acids. V gave up 2 bases and J gave up 5 bases; unmatched junction bases: 3. The V gene's germline CDR1 is SGDLS and CDR2 YYNGEE. The CDR3 DNA sequence: TGTGCCAGCAGCGTCAGGGGGGGTACTGAAGCTTTCTTT. Residues: CASSVRGGTEAFF.

There are a few counts of this clonotype. The V gene is TRBV30, the J gene TRBJ2-7; 7 bases are a match to TRBD2. V shed 0 bases, J shed 3 bases, and the junction held 2 bases outside the gene matches. The CDR3 loop spans 13 amino acids. Germline V CDR1 and CDR2: GTSNPN, SVGIG (reference sequence). The CDR3 loop is CAWSVTGGYEQYF. CDR3 nucleotide sequence: TGTGCCTGGAGTGTTACGGGAGGCTACGAGCAGTACTTC.

This clonotype occurred many times. The chain couples TRBV6-2 or TRBV6-3 to TRBJ2-1; 7 bases align to TRBD2. After removal of 7 bases from V and 4 bases from J, the junction contained 4 bases not matched to a gene. The CDR3 runs to 13 residues. From germline, CDR1 is MNHEY and CDR2 SVGEGT. The CDR3 region is CASTPAGYNEQFF. CDR3 DNA sequence: TGTGCCAGCACCCCAGCGGGGTACAATGAGCAGTTCTTC.

In its sample, this clonotype was seen many times. The chain joins TRBV9 to TRBJ2-2; no firm D call. Germline V gives CDR1 SGDLS, CDR2 YYNGEE. The CDR3 is made up of 11 amino acids. The germline V and J ends were trimmed by 2 bases and 7 bases, with 3 bases remaining between them. The CDR3 loop is CASSVRGELFF. As DNA, the CDR3 is TGTGCCAGCAGCGTCCGCGGGGAGCTGTTTTTT.

This clonotype was counted many times. The chain has TRBV7-9 and TRBJ2-7; 7 bases fit TRBD2. V lost 4 bases and J lost 7; bases outside the gene matches: 10. CDR1 and CDR2 from the germline V gene are SEHNR and FQNEAQ (reference sequence). The CDR3 loop spans 14 amino acids. CDR3 loop: CASSSHGGRGEQYF. The CDR3 DNA is TGTGCCAGCAGCTCACACGGGGGGAGAGGAGAGCAGTACTTC.

The chain combines TRBV29-1 with TRBJ2-5, with D perhaps TRBD1 or TRBD2 (6 bases each). The germline V gene encodes CDR1 SQVTM and CDR2 ANQGSEA. V was clipped by 5 bases and J by 13 bases, with 17 bases between them. CDR3 length: 11 residues. The CDR3 loop is CSVRGRMNGYF. CDR3 in DNA: TGCAGCGTTCGGGGGCGGATGAACGGGTACTTC. Looking up the rest from reference TRBV29-1 and TRBJ2-5 gives the full variable domain: SAVISQKPSRDICQRGTSLTIQCQVDSQVTMMFWYRQQPGQSLTLIATANQGSEATYESGFVIDKFPISRPNLTFSTLTVSNMSPEDSSIYLCSVRGRMNGYFGPGTRLLVL.

This clonotype was seen only a few times. This chain uses TRBV6-6 with TRBJ2-3, with 10 bases identical to TRBD1. Germline loops: CDR1 MNHNY, CDR2 SVGAGI (reference sequence). V lost 10 bases and J lost 6; bases outside the gene matches: 7. The CDR3 contains 13 residues. The CDR3 reads CATKKTGGDTQYF. DNA of the CDR3: TGTGCCACAAAAAAGACAGGGGGCGATACGCAGTATTTT.

The table lists this clonotype with many counts. V is TRBV27 and J is TRBJ2-2; D is unclear. Trimming shortened V by 5 bases and J by 7 bases, and 17 bases separated the two germline ends. The CDR3 has 15 residues. Germline-derived CDR1 and CDR2 are MNHEY and SMNVEV (reference sequence). The CDR3 DNA sequence: TGTGCCAGCAGTCCCACTCCCTCATGGGTCGGGGAGCTGTTTTTT. Protein sequence: CASSPTPSWVGELFF.

This clonotype has a count of ten or more. The chain joins TRBV29-1 to TRBJ1-1; D is perhaps TRBD1 (5 bases). The CDR3 has 13 residues. Germline lookup yields CDR1 SQVTM and CDR2 ANQGSEA. Trimming stripped 7 bases from V and 8 bases from J, with 20 bases between. The CDR3 protein is CSALSTGYTEAFF. The CDR3 bases are TGCAGCGCCCTGTCCACAGGATATACCGAAGCTTTCTTT.

The chain is built from TRBV7-2 and TRBJ2-1, with 11 bases matching TRBD2. There are 15 residues in the CDR3. Germline V CDR1 and CDR2: SGHTA, FQGNSA. With V trimmed by 3 bases and J by 6 bases, 4 bases remained unmatched. The CDR3 DNA is TGTGCCAGCAGCTTGGGTAGCGGGAGGGCCAATGAGCAGTTCTTC. The encoded protein is CASSLGSGRANEQFF. The full variable domain, its missing parts supplied by reference TRBV7-2 and TRBJ2-1, is GAGVSQSPSNKVTEKGKDVELRCDPISGHTALYWYRQSLGQGLEFLIYFQGNSAPDKSGLPSDRFSAERTGGSVSTLTIQRTQQEDSAVYLCASSLGSGRANEQFFGPGTRLTVL.

As regards this clonotype: This sequence may be a read error, since a much larger clone differs from it by one base. V and J are TRBV3-1 and TRBJ2-3, with TRBD2 matching 7 bases. CDR3 length equals 14 residues. CDR1 and CDR2 (germline): LGHDT, YNNKEL (reference sequence). CDR3 amino acids: CACSALASTDTQYF. CDR3 nucleotide sequence: TGTGCCTGCAGCGCACTAGCGAGCACAGATACGCAGTATTTT.

This clonotype was detected many times. The CDR3 is CASSSADRVAGYTF. DNA of the CDR3: TGCGCCAGCAGCTCAGCGGACAGGGTCGCTGGCTACACCTTC. The V gene is TRBV5-1, the J gene TRBJ1-2; 8 positions agree with TRBD1. The CDR3 has 14 residues. J lost 7 bases, V lost 3 bases, and 8 bases had no gene match. Germline CDR1 and CDR2: SGHRS and YFSETQ.

This clonotype was seen many times. The chain has TRBV29-1 and TRBJ2-7, with D possibly TRBD1 on 6 matching bases. The germline gives CDR1 SQVTM, CDR2 ANQGSEA. The CDR3 loop spans 13 amino acids. Trimming removed 2 bases at V and 2 bases at J, with 10 bases between. This CDR3 is CSVETGSTYEQYF. Here the CDR3 DNA reads TGCAGCGTTGAAACAGGGAGTACCTACGAGCAGTACTTC.